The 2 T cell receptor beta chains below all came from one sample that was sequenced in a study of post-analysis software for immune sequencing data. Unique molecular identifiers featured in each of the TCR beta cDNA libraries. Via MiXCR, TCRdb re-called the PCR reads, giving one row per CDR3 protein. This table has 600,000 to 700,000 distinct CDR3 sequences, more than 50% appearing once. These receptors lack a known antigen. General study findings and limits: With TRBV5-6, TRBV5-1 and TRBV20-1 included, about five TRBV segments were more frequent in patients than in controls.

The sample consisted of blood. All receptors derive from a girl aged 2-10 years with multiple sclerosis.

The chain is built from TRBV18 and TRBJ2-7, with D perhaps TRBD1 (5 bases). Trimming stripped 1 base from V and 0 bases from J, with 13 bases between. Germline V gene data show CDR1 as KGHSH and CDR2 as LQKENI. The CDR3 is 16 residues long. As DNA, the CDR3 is TGTGCCAGCTCACCACAGGGGATGGAGAGCTCCTACGAGCAGTACTTC. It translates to CASSPQGMESSYEQYF.

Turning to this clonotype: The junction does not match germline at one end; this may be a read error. The CDR3 DNA reads as TGCGCCAGCAGCGGCGGGGGGAACACCGGGGAGCTGTTGTTT. Translated, it gives CASSGGGNTGELLF. The J gene is TRBJ2-2, the V gene TRBV5-1; the match to TRBD2 covers 8 bases. Germline-derived CDR1 and CDR2 are SGHRS and YFSETQ. This CDR3 region has 14 residues.